What follows describes a single T cell receptor (beta chain). Its target is unknown. The sample is drawn from a study of identical twins. Template switching added a universal primer site, and cDNA bore unique molecular identifiers. TCRdb analysed the 5' RACE reads with MiXCR anew, one entry per CDR3 protein. Seen here are 1.5 million to 2 million distinct CDR3 sequences, roughly 35% observed once, and the top ten hold over 0.25%. General study results and limits: For cord blood, abundant beta clonotypes had fewer insertions, unlike memory repertoires, which showed none. Modeled out-of-frame TCR alpha sharing in monozygotic twins fell below observed levels.

The CDR3 consists of 15 residues. Germline CDR1 reads MDHEN; CDR2 reads SYDVKM. The V end was cut by 1 base, the J end by 8 bases, with 14 bases between. Healthy Caucasian individuals made up all the donors. The TCR comes from a newborn girl in good health. The chain employs TRBV28 and TRBJ1-4; possibly TRBD1 for D (6 bases). Sequenced input: cord blood. CDR3 DNA sequence: TGTGCCAGCAGTTTATTCCGGGGGCAAGTAGAAAAACTGTTTTTT. Protein sequence: CASSLFRGQVEKLFF.